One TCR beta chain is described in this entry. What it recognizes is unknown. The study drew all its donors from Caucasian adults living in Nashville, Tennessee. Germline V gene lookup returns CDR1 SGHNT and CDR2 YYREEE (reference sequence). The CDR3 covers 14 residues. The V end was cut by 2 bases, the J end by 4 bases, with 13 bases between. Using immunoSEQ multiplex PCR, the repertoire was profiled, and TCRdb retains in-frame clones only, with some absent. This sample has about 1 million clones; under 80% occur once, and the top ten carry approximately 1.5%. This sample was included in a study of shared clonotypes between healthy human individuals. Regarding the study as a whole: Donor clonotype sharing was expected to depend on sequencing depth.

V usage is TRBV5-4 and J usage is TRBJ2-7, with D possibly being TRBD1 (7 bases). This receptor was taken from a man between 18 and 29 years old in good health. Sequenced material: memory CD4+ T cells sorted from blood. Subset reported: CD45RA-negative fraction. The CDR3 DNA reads TGTGCCAGCAGCTTCGACCAGGGGGGATACGAGCAGTACTTC. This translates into CASSFDQGGYEQYF.